The next 24 T cell receptor beta chains were all read from a single sample in a study of persistence of HIV-infected CD4 T cells. The stimulus was an HIV-1 Gag 15-mer peptide pool, approximately 0.93 ug/peptide/mL. Sorted nonresponding memory CD4+ T cells were CD40L-negative, CD69-negative, CD45RO-high. Sequencing used immunoSEQ version 4 in survey mode. Sequencing was performed with immunoSEQ multiplex PCR; in TCRdb, only in-frame clones are kept and a portion is missing. The sample has about 32,000 clones, 82% seen once. These receptors' targets are unknown. This specimen consisted of CD4+ T cells sorted from PBMCs after roughly 17-hour stimulation, obtained from a patient who received antiretroviral therapy. The receptors here all came from an adult woman with HIV who was CMV-seropositive.

The chain links TRBV4-1 to TRBJ1-1; D is unclear. The CDR3 has 14 amino acids. Germline CDR1 is MGHRA and CDR2 is YSYEKL. V lost 0 bases, J lost 1 base, and 6 bases lay in between. CDR3 nucleotide sequence: TGCGCCAGCAGCCAAGACAGTAGGAACACTGAAGCTTTCTTT. This translates into CASSQDSRNTEAFF.

As concerns this clone: The sample carries other DNA sequences with the same CDR3. The V gene is TRBV28, the J gene TRBJ1-1; no clear D gene. Germline V gives CDR1 MDHEN, CDR2 SYDVKM. Trimming removed 7 bases from V and 0 bases from J, with 3 bases in between. This CDR3 region has 11 residues. The CDR3 region is CASIMNTEAFF. CDR3 nucleotides: TGTGCCAGCATAATGAACACTGAAGCTTTCTTT. Full variable domain (missing parts from reference TRBV28 and TRBJ1-1): DVKVTQSSRYLVKRTGEKVFLECVQDMDHENMFWYRQDPGLGLRLIYFSYDVKMKEKGDIPEGYSVSREKKERFSLILESASTNQTSMYLCASIMNTEAFFGQGTRLTVV.

The chain is built from TRBV9 and TRBJ2-6, with D unclear. Deletions cut 4 bases from V and 1 base from J, with 18 bases between. CDR1 SGDLS and CDR2 YYNGEE come from the germline V gene. This CDR3 region has 18 residues. The CDR3 coding sequence is TGTGCCAGCAGCCCACACTTAGACGGATCTTCTGGGGCCAACGTCCTGACTTTC. It is translated as CASSPHLDGSSGANVLTF. Together with reference TRBV9 and TRBJ2-6, the CDR3 gives the full variable domain: DSGVTQTPKHLITATGQRVTLRCSPRSGDLSVYWYQQSLDQGLQFLIQYYNGEERAKGNILERFSAQQFPDLHSELNLSSLELGDSALYFCASSPHLDGSSGANVLTFGAGSRLTVL.

This chain uses TRBV14 with TRBJ2-1, with 11 bases aligning to TRBD2. The CDR3 spans 16 residues. Looked up from germline, CDR1 is SGHDN and CDR2 is FVKESK. V lost 0 bases to trimming and J lost 4 bases; unmatched junction nucleotides: 2. The CDR3 spells CASSQDRLAGYNEQFF. In DNA, the CDR3 is TGTGCCAGCAGCCAAGATCGACTAGCGGGGTACAATGAGCAGTTCTTC.

The chain employs TRBV27 and TRBJ2-7, with D perhaps TRBD2 (7 bases). V was pared by 2 bases and J by 6 bases, with 17 bases between. The CDR3 length is 15 residues. From germline, CDR1 is MNHEY and CDR2 SMNVEV (reference sequence). The CDR3 here is CASSLKGGTLSEQYF. The DNA of the CDR3 is TGTGCCAGCAGTTTAAAGGGGGGGACCCTCTCCGAGCAGTACTTC.

The chain employs TRBV5-4 and TRBJ2-3; TRBD1 might be the D (6 bases). Germline assignment: CDR1 SGHNT and CDR2 YYREEE (reference sequence). V lost 1 base and J lost 6, with 15 bases in between. This CDR3 contains 15 residues. This CDR3 reads CASSLYQGPGDTQYF. For the CDR3, the DNA is TGTGCCAGCAGCTTGTATCAGGGGCCGGGGGATACGCAGTATTTT.

The chain carries TRBV7-6 and TRBJ2-5; D remains ambiguous. Per germline, CDR1 SGHVS and CDR2 FNYEAQ. Trimming pared 1 base from V and 2 bases from J, leaving 2 bases between. The CDR3 runs 12 residues. CDR3 nucleotide sequence: TGTGCCAGCAGCTTAGTACAAGAGACCCAGTACTTC. This translates into CASSLVQETQYF.

V and J are TRBV7-9 and TRBJ2-3; D is ambiguous. The length of the CDR3 is 13 residues. Trimming left V 8 bases short and J 3 bases short, with 12 bases between. Per the germline V gene, CDR1 is SEHNR and CDR2 is FQNEAQ (reference sequence). The DNA for the CDR3 is TGTGCCAGCTCAGGTGGGGATACAGATACGCAGTATTTT. It yields the protein CASSGGDTDTQYF.

The rearrangement links TRBV15 to TRBJ2-6, with TRBD1 as a possible D gene (5 bases). The CDR3 covers 14 residues. Germline CDR1 and CDR2: LNHNV and YYDKDF (reference sequence). The germline V and J ends were trimmed by 6 bases and 2 bases, with 8 bases remaining between them. The CDR3 here is CATSRQTGANVLTF. In nucleotides, the CDR3 is TGTGCCACCAGTAGACAGACTGGGGCCAACGTCCTGACTTTC.

Remarks on this clone: Other DNA sequences in this specimen translate into the identical CDR3. The chain employs TRBV7-2 and TRBJ1-2; TRBD1 might be the D (6 bases). The germline V gene encodes CDR1 SGHTA and CDR2 FQGNSA. V lost 0 bases and J 8 bases, leaving 16 bases between the germline ends. The CDR3 runs 15 residues. Here the CDR3 reads CASSLAETGRTGYTF. CDR3 coding DNA: TGTGCCAGCAGCTTAGCGGAAACAGGGCGAACGGGCTACACCTTC.

CDR3 in amino acids: CATSADRVSGYTF. The CDR3, as DNA: TGTGCCACCAGTGCCGACAGGGTGAGTGGCTACACCTTC. The chain combines TRBV24-1 with TRBJ1-2; TRBD1 agrees at 7 bases. V was clipped by 5 bases and J by 7 bases; unmatched bases: 6. In germline, CDR1 is KGHDR, CDR2 SFDVKD. The CDR3 is made up of 13 amino acids.

This chain connects TRBV5-4 to TRBJ2-1, with D unresolved. CDR1 and CDR2 (germline): SGHNT, YYREEE (reference sequence). V was trimmed by 0 bases and J by 3 bases, leaving 4 bases between them. The CDR3 totals 13 residues. The CDR3 loop is CASSLENYNEQFF. CDR3 bases: TGTGCCAGCAGCTTGGAGAACTACAATGAGCAGTTCTTC.

V gene TRBV12-3 or TRBV12-4 combines with J gene TRBJ2-3, with a tentative D call TRBD1 (5 bases). The CDR3 is 13 amino acids. The V end lost 3 bases, the J end lost 5 bases, and 9 bases lay between the germline ends. The CDR3 spells CASSFDRGDTQYF. The CDR3 DNA sequence: TGTGCCAGCAGTTTTGACAGAGGAGATACGCAGTATTTT.

The chain combines TRBV5-1 with TRBJ1-5, with 10 bases identical to TRBD1. The CDR3 totals 16 residues. With 4 bases clipped from V and 5 bases from J, the junction kept 9 bases outside the gene matches. CDR1 and CDR2 (germline): SGHRS, YFSETQ. The CDR3 nucleotides are TGCGCCAGCAGCCCAGGGACAGGGGCCCCTCATCAGCCCCAGCATTTT. This translates into CASSPGTGAPHQPQHF.

V is TRBV6-5 and J is TRBJ1-5; D not certain. V was pared by 2 bases and J by 0 bases, with 8 bases between. Germline V gives CDR1 MNHEY, CDR2 SVGAGI. The CDR3 is 15 amino acids. The CDR3 loop reads CASSYGQNSNQPQHF. The CDR3 DNA follows: TGTGCCAGCAGTTACGGTCAGAATAGCAATCAGCCCCAGCATTTT.

This clone appeared once. The rearrangement uses TRBV9 and TRBJ2-3; 7 nucleotides match TRBD2. Germline CDR1 is SGDLS and CDR2 is YYNGEE. The CDR3 is 16 amino acids. V lost 0 bases and J lost 5; bases outside the gene matches: 9. The CDR3 region is CASSVEAGALIDTQYF. The CDR3 region has the DNA TGTGCCAGCAGCGTAGAGGCGGGAGCCCTTATAGATACGCAGTATTTT.

A word on this clone: Given the absence of the conserved phenylalanine or tryptophan at the CDR3 end, a read error is likely. The chain joins TRBV30 to TRBJ1-2; D perhaps matches TRBD1 (6 bases). Germline lookup yields CDR1 GTSNPN and CDR2 SVGIG (reference sequence). CDR3 length equals 12 residues. V was cut by 4 bases and J by 8 bases, with 14 bases left in between. For the CDR3, the DNA is TGTGCCTGGAATCAGGGCAGGGGCGGCTACACCCTC. It yields the protein CAWNQGRGGYTL.

The V gene is TRBV30, the J gene TRBJ2-5; no reliable D call. V shed 0 bases and J shed 4 bases, with 6 bases lying between them. The CDR3 is 12 amino acids. CDR1 is GTSNPN, CDR2 SVGIG, per germline (reference sequence). CDR3 DNA sequence: TGTGCCTGGAGTGTTAGCATAGAGACCCAGTACTTC. This encodes CAWSVSIETQYF.

The genes are TRBV7-9 and TRBJ2-3; D not certain. The CDR3 length is 13 residues. V dropped 0 bases and J dropped 5 bases, with 6 bases sitting between them. The germline CDR1 and CDR2 sequences are SEHNR and FQNEAQ (reference sequence). CDR3 nucleotide sequence: TGTGCCAGCAGCTTAGCGGGCGGAGATACGCAGTATTTT. Translated, it gives CASSLAGGDTQYF.

This chain uses TRBV18 with TRBJ1-2, with 8 bases identical to TRBD1. The CDR3 totals 14 residues. Germline values: CDR1 KGHSH, CDR2 LQKENI. Unmatched junction bases numbered 5, after V lost 4 bases and J lost 4 bases. CDR3 loop: CASSLDRGGYGYTF. The CDR3 DNA reads as TGTGCCAGCTCACTAGACAGGGGAGGCTATGGCTACACCTTC.

This chain links TRBV27 with TRBJ1-4, with D perhaps matching TRBD1 (6 bases). This CDR3 comprises 14 residues. CDR1 MNHEY and CDR2 SMNVEV come from the germline V gene (reference sequence). With 5 bases removed from V and 7 bases from J, the gap between germline ends came to 14 bases. The CDR3 sequence is CASSHQGKGEKLFF. CDR3 nucleotide sequence: TGTGCCAGCAGTCACCAGGGGAAGGGTGAAAAACTGTTTTTT.

The chain couples TRBV27 to TRBJ1-2; a possible D gene is TRBD1 (5 bases). The CDR3 length is 15 residues. V shed 2 bases and J shed 5 bases, with 15 bases lying between them. Germline assignment: CDR1 MNHEY and CDR2 SMNVEV (reference sequence). CDR3 region: CASSLIPGREYGYTF. CDR3 DNA sequence: TGTGCCAGCAGTTTAATTCCAGGCAGGGAATATGGCTACACCTTC.

V gene TRBV24-1 combines with J gene TRBJ1-1; D unclear. CDR1 is KGHDR and CDR2 is SFDVKD in the germline V gene. The CDR3 loop spans 13 amino acids. Trimming removed 6 bases at V and 4 bases at J, with 11 bases between. CDR3 in DNA: TGTGCCACCAGTTCAGACACGAGCACTGAAGCTTTCTTT. The encoded protein is CATSSDTSTEAFF.

This clone showed up just a few times. V gene TRBV4-1 combines with J gene TRBJ2-1; a possible D gene is TRBD2 (5 bases). Germline lookup yields CDR1 MGHRA and CDR2 YSYEKL. The CDR3 totals 14 residues. The germline V and J ends were trimmed by 1 base and 3 bases, with 7 bases remaining between them. The CDR3 nucleotides read TGCGCCAGCAGCCAAGGAAGCGGCTACAATGAGCAGTTCTTC. Translation gives CASSQGSGYNEQFF.